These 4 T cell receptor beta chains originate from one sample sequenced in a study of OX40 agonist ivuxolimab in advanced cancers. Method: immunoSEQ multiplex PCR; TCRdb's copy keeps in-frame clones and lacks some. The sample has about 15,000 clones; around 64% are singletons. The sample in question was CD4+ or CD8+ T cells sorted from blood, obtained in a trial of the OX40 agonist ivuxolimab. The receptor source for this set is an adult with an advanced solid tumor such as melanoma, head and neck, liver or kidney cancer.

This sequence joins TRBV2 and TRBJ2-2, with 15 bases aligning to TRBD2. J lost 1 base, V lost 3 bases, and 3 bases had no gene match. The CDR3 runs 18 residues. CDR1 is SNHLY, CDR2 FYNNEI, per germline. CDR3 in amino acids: CASSEGLAGGGNTGELFF. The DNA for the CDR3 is TGTGCCAGCAGTGAGGGACTAGCGGGGGGCGGGAACACCGGGGAGCTGTTTTTT.

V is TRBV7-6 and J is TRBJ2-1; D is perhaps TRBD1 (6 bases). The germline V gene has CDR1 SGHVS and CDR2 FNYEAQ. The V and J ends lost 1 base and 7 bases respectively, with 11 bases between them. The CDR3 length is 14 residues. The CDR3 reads CASSLDPGVNEQFF. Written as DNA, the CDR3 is TGTGCCAGCAGCTTAGACCCAGGGGTGAATGAGCAGTTCTTC.

The CDR3 loop reads CSVEDETEWVNTEAFF. The CDR3 DNA is TGCAGCGTTGAAGATGAAACCGAATGGGTGAACACTGAAGCTTTCTTT. This chain connects TRBV29-1 to TRBJ1-1; no reliable D call. This CDR3 is 16 amino acids long. Per germline, CDR1 SQVTM and CDR2 ANQGSEA. Trimming removed 0 bases from V and 0 bases from J, with 14 bases in between.

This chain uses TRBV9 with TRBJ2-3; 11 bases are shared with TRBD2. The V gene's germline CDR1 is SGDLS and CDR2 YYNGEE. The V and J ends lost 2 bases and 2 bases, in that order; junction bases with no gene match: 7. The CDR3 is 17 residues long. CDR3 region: CASSVEVAGGPTDTQYF. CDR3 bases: TGTGCCAGCAGCGTCGAGGTAGCGGGGGGGCCCACAGATACGCAGTATTTT. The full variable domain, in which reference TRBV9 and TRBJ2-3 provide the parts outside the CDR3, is DSGVTQTPKHLITATGQRVTLRCSPRSGDLSVYWYQQSLDQGLQFLIQYYNGEERAKGNILERFSAQQFPDLHSELNLSSLELGDSALYFCASSVEVAGGPTDTQYFGPGTRLTVL.